These 10 T cell receptor beta chains were all obtained from the same sample, sequenced in a study of T cell responses to AZD1222 COVID-19 vaccine. Clones were sequenced by immunoSEQ multiplex PCR, and TCRdb holds only the in-frame ones, with some missing. The profile shows roughly 93,000 clones, nearly 90% of them singletons. The input for sequencing was peripheral blood, taken on day 0 of AZD1222 vaccination. The receptors were sampled from an adult in good health.

The chain recombines TRBV5-6 with TRBJ1-3; a weak D match, TRBD1 (6 bases). This CDR3 has 14 amino acids. Germline loops: CDR1 SGHDT, CDR2 YYEEEE. Trimming took off 1 base at V and 8 bases at J, with 13 bases between the two ends. The CDR3 coding sequence is TGTGCCAGCAGCTTGAGGGGGACTCGGCACACCATATATTTT. Residues: CASSLRGTRHTIYF. Together with reference TRBV5-6 and TRBJ1-3, the CDR3 gives the full variable domain: DAGVTQSPTHLIKTRGQQVTLRCSPKSGHDTVSWYQQALGQGPQFIFQYYEEEERQRGNFPDRFSGHQFPNYSSELNVNALLLGDSALYLCASSLRGTRHTIYFGEGSWLTVV.

The chain employs TRBV27 and TRBJ2-1; the match to TRBD2 covers 7 bases. The ends lost 2 bases at V and 11 bases at J; junction bases unmatched: 6. The CDR3 covers 13 residues. Germline CDR1 reads MNHEY; CDR2 reads SMNVEV (reference sequence). The CDR3 here is CASSLKAGVKQFF. The CDR3, as DNA: TGTGCCAGCAGTTTAAAGGCGGGGGTAAAGCAGTTCTTC.

The chain uses TRBV9 and TRBJ1-1; 8 bases match TRBD1. Germline CDR1 and CDR2: SGDLS and YYNGEE. With V trimmed by 1 base and J by 2 bases, 1 base remained unmatched. This CDR3 region has 14 residues. CDR3 amino acids: CASSVQGANTEAFF. DNA for the CDR3: TGTGCCAGCAGCGTACAGGGGGCCAACACTGAAGCTTTCTTT.

The chain combines TRBV7-3 with TRBJ1-1; tentatively, D is TRBD1 (6 bases). The V end was cut by 2 bases, the J end by 7 bases, with 11 bases between. This CDR3 is 13 amino acids long. The germline V gene has CDR1 SGHTA and CDR2 FQGTGA. The CDR3 reads CASSLGRGIEAFF. For the CDR3, the DNA is TGTGCCAGCAGCTTAGGCAGGGGAATTGAAGCTTTCTTT.

The chain links TRBV2 to TRBJ2-3; a possible D gene is TRBD1 (6 bases). The CDR3 runs to 14 residues. The V gene lost 2 bases and the J gene lost 1 base, with 7 bases spanning the gap. Germline assignment: CDR1 SNHLY and CDR2 FYNNEI. The DNA of the CDR3 is TGTGCCAGCAGTGAACGACAGGGCACAGATACGCAGTATTTT. Translated: CASSERQGTDTQYF.

The V and J genes are TRBV7-2 and TRBJ1-2, with a tentative D call TRBD1 (6 bases). V shed 2 bases and J shed 4 bases, with 11 bases lying between them. Looked up from germline, CDR1 is SGHTA and CDR2 is FQGNSA. The CDR3 covers 14 residues. In DNA form, the CDR3 reads TGTGCCAGCAGCTTAACAGGGCACGGCTATGGCTACACCTTC. This codes for CASSLTGHGYGYTF.

V and J are TRBV3-1 (or the pseudogene TRBV3-2) and TRBJ2-7, with TRBD1 matching 7 bases. This CDR3 comprises 14 residues. Trimming at V came to 2 bases and at J to 5 bases, leaving 6 bases not matched to a gene. The germline gives CDR1 LGHDT, CDR2 YNNKEL (reference sequence). The CDR3 here is CASSQNLGGDEQYF. The CDR3 DNA is TGTGCCAGCAGCCAAAATCTAGGGGGCGACGAGCAGTACTTC.

The chain recombines TRBV30 with TRBJ1-5, with 7 bases matching TRBD1. The CDR3 sequence is 14 residues long. Germline V gene lookup returns CDR1 GTSNPN and CDR2 SVGIG (reference sequence). The J segment lost 3 bases and the V segment lost 3 bases, leaving 5 bases of the junction unmatched. The CDR3 coding sequence is TGTGCCTGGAGCCCGACAGGGCTCAATCAGCCCCAGCATTTT. Its translation is CAWSPTGLNQPQHF.

Comment on this clone: One junction end disagrees with the germline gene, perhaps due to a read error. The V call is TRBV11-2, the J call TRBJ1-6; no firm D call. This CDR3 is built from 16 residues. Germline V lookup: CDR1 SGHAT, CDR2 FQNNGV. CDR3 DNA: TGTGCCAGCAGCTTTAATTTATTACAGAATAACTCACCCCTCCACTTT. Protein: CASSFNLLQNNSPLHF.

The V call is TRBV30, the J call TRBJ1-2; 7 bases fit TRBD1. Germline V lookup: CDR1 GTSNPN, CDR2 SVGIG (reference sequence). This CDR3 has 16 residues. V trimming: 3 bases; J trimming: 4 bases; junction bases outside the gene matches: 14. For the CDR3, the DNA is TGTGCCTGGAGGGGGGGCCTCCGGGACAGACTCTATGGCTACACCTTC. Residues: CAWRGGLRDRLYGYTF.